This entry is about one TCR beta chain. Its specificity is unknown. The donor group consisted entirely of healthy Caucasians. The entry originates in a study of identical twins. V lost 2 bases, J lost 4 bases, and 3 bases stayed unmatched. This CDR3 spans 14 amino acids. CDR1 and CDR2 from the germline V gene are SGHRS and YFSETQ. Findings and caveats of the study: Alpha sequences out of frame and shared by twins had excess low generation probability. The models gave estimates that fell short of the out-of-frame TCR alpha sharing seen in monozygotic twins.

Via MiXCR, TCRdb re-called the 5' RACE reads, giving one row per CDR3 protein. The sample lists roughly 1.6 million distinct CDR3 sequences, about 32% seen once, with around 0.25% in the top ten. The sample taken for sequencing was cord blood. The clonotype comes from a newborn girl in good health. V is TRBV5-1 and J is TRBJ2-4; TRBD1 aligns across 7 bases. The CDR3 DNA reads TGCGCCAGCAGCTTCCCGGGACAGAAAAACATTCAGTACTTC. This sequence encodes CASSFPGQKNIQYF.